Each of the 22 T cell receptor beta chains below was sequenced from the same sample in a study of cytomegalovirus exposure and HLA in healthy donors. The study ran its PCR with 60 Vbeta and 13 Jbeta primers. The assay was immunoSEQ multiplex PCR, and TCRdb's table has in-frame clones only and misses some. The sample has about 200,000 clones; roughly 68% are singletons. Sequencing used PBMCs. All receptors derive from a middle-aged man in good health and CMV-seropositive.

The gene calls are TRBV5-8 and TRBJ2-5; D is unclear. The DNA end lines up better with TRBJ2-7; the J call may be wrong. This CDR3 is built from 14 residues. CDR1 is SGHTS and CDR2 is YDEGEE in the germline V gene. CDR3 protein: CASSLWPGAYEQYF. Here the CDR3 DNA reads TGTGCCAGCAGCTTGTGGCCCGGAGCCTACGAGCAGTACTTC.

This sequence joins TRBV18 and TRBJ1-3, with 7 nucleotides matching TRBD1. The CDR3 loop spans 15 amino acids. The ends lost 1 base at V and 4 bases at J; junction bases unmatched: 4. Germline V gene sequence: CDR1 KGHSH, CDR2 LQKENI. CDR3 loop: CASSPQGAGGNTIYF. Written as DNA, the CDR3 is TGTGCCAGCTCACCACAGGGGGCGGGCGGAAACACCATATATTTT.

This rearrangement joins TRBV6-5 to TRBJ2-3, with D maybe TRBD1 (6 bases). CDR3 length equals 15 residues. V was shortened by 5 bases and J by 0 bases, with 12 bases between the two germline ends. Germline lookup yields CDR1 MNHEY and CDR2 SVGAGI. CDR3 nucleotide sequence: TGTGCCAGCAGTGTACAGGGAAGTAGCACAGATACGCAGTATTTT. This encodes CASSVQGSSTDTQYF.

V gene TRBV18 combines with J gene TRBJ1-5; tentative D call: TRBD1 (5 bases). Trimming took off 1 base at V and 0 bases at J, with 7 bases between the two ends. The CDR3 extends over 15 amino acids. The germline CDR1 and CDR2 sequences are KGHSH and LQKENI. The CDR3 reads CASSPQQVSNQPQHF. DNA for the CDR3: TGTGCCAGCTCACCACAACAGGTTAGCAATCAGCCCCAGCATTTT.

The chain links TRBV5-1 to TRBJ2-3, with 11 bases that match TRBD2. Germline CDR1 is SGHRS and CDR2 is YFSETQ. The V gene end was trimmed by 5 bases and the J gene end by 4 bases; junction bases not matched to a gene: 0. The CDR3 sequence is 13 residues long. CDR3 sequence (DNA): TGCGCCAGCAGGACTAGCGGGGCAGATACGCAGTATTTT. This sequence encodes CASRTSGADTQYF. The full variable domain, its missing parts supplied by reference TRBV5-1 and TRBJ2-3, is KAGVTQTPRYLIKTRGQQVTLSCSPISGHRSVSWYQQTPGQGLQFLFEYFSETQRNKGNFPGRFSGRQFSNSRSEMNVSTLELGDSALYLCASRTSGADTQYFGPGTRLTVL.

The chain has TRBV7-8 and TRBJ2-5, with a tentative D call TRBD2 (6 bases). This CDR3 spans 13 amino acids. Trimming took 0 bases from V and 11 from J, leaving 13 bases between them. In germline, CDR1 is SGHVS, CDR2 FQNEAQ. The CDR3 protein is CASSLATSGEQYF. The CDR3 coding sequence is TGTGCCAGCAGCTTAGCTACGTCGGGGGAGCAGTACTTC.

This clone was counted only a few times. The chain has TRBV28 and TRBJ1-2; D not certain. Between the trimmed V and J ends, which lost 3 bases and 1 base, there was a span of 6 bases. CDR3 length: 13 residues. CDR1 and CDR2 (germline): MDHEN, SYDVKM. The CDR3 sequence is CASSFPNNYGYTF. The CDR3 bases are TGTGCCAGCAGTTTCCCCAATAACTATGGCTACACCTTC.

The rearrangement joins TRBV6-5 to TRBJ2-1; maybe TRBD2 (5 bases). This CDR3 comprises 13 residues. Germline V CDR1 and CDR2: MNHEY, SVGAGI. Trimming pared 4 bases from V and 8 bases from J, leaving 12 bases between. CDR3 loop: CASSSPSSHEQFF. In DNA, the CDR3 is TGTGCCAGCAGTTCCCCTAGCAGTCATGAGCAGTTCTTC.

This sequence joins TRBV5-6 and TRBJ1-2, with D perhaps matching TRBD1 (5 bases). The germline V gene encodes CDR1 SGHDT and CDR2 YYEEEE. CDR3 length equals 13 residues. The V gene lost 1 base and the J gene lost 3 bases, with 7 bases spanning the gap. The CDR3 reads CASSLFRDYGYTF. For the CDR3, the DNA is TGTGCCAGCAGCTTGTTCAGGGACTATGGCTACACCTTC.

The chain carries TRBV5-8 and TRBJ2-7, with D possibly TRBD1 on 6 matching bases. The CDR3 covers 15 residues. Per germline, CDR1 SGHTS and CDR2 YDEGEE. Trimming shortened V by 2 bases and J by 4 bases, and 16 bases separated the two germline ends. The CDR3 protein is CASSFIEDSGYEQYF. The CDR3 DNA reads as TGTGCCAGCAGCTTTATCGAGGACAGTGGGTACGAGCAGTACTTC.

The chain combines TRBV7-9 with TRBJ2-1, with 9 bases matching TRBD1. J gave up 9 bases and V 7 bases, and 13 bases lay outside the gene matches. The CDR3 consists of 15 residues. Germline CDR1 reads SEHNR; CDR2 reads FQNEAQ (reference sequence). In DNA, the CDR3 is TGTGCCAGCACCCCGACAGGGGGGTTGGGGGGTGAGCAGTTCTTC. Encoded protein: CASTPTGGLGGEQFF.

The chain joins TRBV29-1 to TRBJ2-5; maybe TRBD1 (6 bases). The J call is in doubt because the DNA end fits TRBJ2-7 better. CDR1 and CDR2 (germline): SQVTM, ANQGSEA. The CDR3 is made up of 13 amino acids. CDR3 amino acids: CSVAQGRGAEQYF. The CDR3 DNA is TGCAGCGTTGCACAGGGAAGGGGCGCCGAGCAGTACTTC.

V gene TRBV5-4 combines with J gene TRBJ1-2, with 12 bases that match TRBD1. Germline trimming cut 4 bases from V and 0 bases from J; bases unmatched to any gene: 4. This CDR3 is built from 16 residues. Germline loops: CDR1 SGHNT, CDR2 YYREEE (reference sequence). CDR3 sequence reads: CASSRGTGGPNYGYTF. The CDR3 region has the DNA TGTGCCAGCAGCCGAGGGACAGGGGGCCCTAACTATGGCTACACCTTC.

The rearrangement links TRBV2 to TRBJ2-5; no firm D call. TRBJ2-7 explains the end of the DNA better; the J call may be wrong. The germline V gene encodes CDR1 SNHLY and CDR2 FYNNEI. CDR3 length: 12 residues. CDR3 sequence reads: CASKVTPYEQYF. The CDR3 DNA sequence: TGTGCCAGCAAGGTGACACCCTACGAGCAGTACTTC.

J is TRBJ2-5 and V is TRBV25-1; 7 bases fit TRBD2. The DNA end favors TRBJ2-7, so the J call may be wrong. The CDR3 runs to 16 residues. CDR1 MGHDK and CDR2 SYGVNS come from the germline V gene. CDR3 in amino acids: CASSASLGGGAYEQYF. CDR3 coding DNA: TGTGCCAGCAGTGCCTCCTTGGGCGGGGGAGCTTACGAGCAGTACTTC.

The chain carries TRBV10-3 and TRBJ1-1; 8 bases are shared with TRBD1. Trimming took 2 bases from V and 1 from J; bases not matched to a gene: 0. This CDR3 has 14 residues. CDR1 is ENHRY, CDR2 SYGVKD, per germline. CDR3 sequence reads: CAISETGGNTEAFF. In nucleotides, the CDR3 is TGTGCCATCAGTGAGACAGGGGGGAACACTGAAGCTTTCTTT.

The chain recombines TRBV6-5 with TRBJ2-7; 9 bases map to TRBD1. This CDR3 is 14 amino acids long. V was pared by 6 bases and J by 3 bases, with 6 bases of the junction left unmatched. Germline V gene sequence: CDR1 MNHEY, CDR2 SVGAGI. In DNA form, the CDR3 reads TGTGCCAGCAGCCAAACGGGACAGGGCTACGAGCAGTACTTC. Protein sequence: CASSQTGQGYEQYF.

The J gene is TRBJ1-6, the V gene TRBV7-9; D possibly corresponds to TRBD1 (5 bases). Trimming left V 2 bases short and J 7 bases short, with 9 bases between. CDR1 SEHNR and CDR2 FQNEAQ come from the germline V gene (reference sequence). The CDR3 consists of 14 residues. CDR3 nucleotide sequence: TGTGCCAGCAGCTTACAGGGCGTAAATTCACCCCTCCACTTT. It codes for CASSLQGVNSPLHF.

The CDR3 DNA follows: TGTGCCAGCAGGGGAGCTGGAAACACCATATATTTT. This encodes CASRGAGNTIYF. The chain uses TRBV6-5 and TRBJ1-3; D is undetermined. Germline CDR1 reads MNHEY; CDR2 reads SVGAGI. V dropped 6 bases and J dropped 2 bases, with 5 bases sitting between them. The CDR3 length is 12 residues.

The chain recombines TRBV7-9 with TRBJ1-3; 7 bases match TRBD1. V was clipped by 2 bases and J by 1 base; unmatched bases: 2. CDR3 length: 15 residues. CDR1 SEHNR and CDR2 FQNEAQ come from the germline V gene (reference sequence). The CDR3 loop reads CASSLSTGSGNTIYF. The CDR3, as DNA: TGTGCCAGCAGCTTATCGACAGGGTCTGGAAACACCATATATTTT.

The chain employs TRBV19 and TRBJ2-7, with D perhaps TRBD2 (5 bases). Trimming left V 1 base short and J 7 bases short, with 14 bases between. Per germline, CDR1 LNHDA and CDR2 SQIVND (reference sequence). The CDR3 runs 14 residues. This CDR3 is CASSIAGPPGEQYF. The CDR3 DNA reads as TGTGCCAGTAGTATAGCAGGCCCTCCGGGGGAGCAGTACTTC.

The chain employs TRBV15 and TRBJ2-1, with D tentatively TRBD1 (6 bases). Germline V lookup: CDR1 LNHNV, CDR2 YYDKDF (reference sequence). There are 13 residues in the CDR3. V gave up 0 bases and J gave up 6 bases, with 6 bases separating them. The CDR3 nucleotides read TGTGCCACCAGCAGAGAAGGGGGCAATGAGCAGTTCTTC. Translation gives CATSREGGNEQFF.